The 9 T cell receptor beta chains below come from one sample, sequenced in a study of blood T cell repertoires in COVID-19. TCRdb's copy holds only in-frame clones and misses some; the assay was immunoSEQ multiplex PCR. This table has a few hundred thousand clones, approximately 86% appearing once. Sample: peripheral blood. The receptors shown here come from a young man with active or convalescent COVID-19.

The rearrangement links TRBV5-1 to TRBJ2-3, with 7 bases fitting TRBD1. There are 15 residues in the CDR3. V shed 4 bases, J shed 2 bases, and the junction held 7 bases outside the gene matches. Germline values: CDR1 SGHRS, CDR2 YFSETQ. CDR3 DNA: TGCGCCAGCAGCCGGGACAGAACTCACACAGATACGCAGTATTTT. Translating gives CASSRDRTHTDTQYF.

With respect to this clone: Other nucleotide sequences from this sample produce the same CDR3. This chain connects TRBV7-6 to TRBJ1-2; D possibly corresponds to TRBD1 (5 bases). CDR1 SGHVS and CDR2 FNYEAQ come from the germline V gene. V shed 5 bases and J shed 0 bases, with 13 bases lying between them. The CDR3 extends over 15 amino acids. The CDR3 spells CASSGMAGPNYGYTF. CDR3 nucleotide sequence: TGTGCCAGCAGCGGAATGGCAGGGCCTAACTATGGCTACACCTTC.

The rearrangement joins TRBV4-2 to TRBJ1-2, with 7 bases aligning to TRBD1. CDR1 is LGHNA and CDR2 is YNFKEQ in the germline V gene. This CDR3 comprises 15 residues. Unmatched junction bases numbered 3, after V lost 1 base and J lost 1 base. This CDR3 is CASSQGTGVNYGYTF. The DNA of the CDR3 is TGTGCCAGCAGCCAAGGGACAGGAGTTAACTATGGCTACACCTTC.

The chain combines TRBV7-3 with TRBJ2-1; 9 nucleotides line up with TRBD1. The CDR3 length is 15 residues. Looked up from germline, CDR1 is SGHTA and CDR2 is FQGTGA. The junction had 6 bases not matched to a gene; V was cut back by 5 bases and J by 4 bases. The CDR3 protein is CASSEQGARYNEQFF. CDR3 bases: TGTGCCAGCAGCGAACAGGGGGCTCGGTACAATGAGCAGTTCTTC. Full variable domain (remainder filled in from reference TRBV7-3 and TRBJ2-1): GAGVSQTPSNKVTEKGKYVELRCDPISGHTALYWYRQSLGQGPEFLIYFQGTGAADDSGLPNDRFFAVRPEGSVSTLKIQRTERGDSAVYLCASSEQGARYNEQFFGPGTRLTVL.

This clone appeared a single time. The chain carries TRBV6-5 and TRBJ2-1, with TRBD2 identical over 8 bases. This CDR3 has 15 amino acids. V trimming: 6 bases; J trimming: 6 bases; junction bases outside the gene matches: 10. Germline CDR1 MNHEY, CDR2 SVGAGI. The CDR3 region is CASSPTGGGPNEQFF. CDR3 DNA: TGTGCCAGCAGCCCGACCGGGGGGGGCCCCAATGAGCAGTTCTTC.

This chain connects TRBV18 to TRBJ2-5, with 8 positions matching TRBD2. This CDR3 comprises 15 residues. V lost 3 bases, J lost 5 bases, and 8 bases stayed unmatched. From germline, CDR1 is KGHSH and CDR2 LQKENI. CDR3 in amino acids: CASSPLLAAAETQYF. DNA of the CDR3: TGTGCCAGCTCACCGTTACTAGCGGCGGCCGAGACCCAGTACTTC.

This sequence joins TRBV6-4 and TRBJ1-6; D is perhaps TRBD1 (5 bases). V lost 1 base, J lost 11 bases, and 9 bases lay in between. CDR1 and CDR2 from the germline V gene are MRHNA and SNTAGT. This CDR3 has 13 amino acids. The CDR3 DNA sequence: TGTGCCAGCAGTGACTGGGAGGGGACACCCCTCCACTTT. Amino acid sequence: CASSDWEGTPLHF.

This sequence joins TRBV28 and TRBJ1-5, with D possibly being TRBD1 (5 bases). V was trimmed by 10 bases and J by 6 bases, leaving 19 bases between them. This CDR3 comprises 14 residues. From germline, CDR1 is MDHEN and CDR2 SYDVKM. CDR3 loop: CATLKSVTGQPQHF. Here the CDR3 DNA reads TGTGCCACCCTGAAGTCCGTCACAGGTCAGCCCCAGCATTTT.

The chain has TRBV27 and TRBJ1-5; 7 bases align to TRBD1. The junction had 7 bases not matched to a gene; V was cut back by 4 bases and J by 7 bases. CDR1 is MNHEY and CDR2 is SMNVEV in the germline V gene (reference sequence). This CDR3 contains 14 residues. CDR3 sequence: CASSSAGTEQPQHF. As DNA, the CDR3 is TGTGCCAGCAGTTCGGCCGGGACAGAACAGCCCCAGCATTTT.